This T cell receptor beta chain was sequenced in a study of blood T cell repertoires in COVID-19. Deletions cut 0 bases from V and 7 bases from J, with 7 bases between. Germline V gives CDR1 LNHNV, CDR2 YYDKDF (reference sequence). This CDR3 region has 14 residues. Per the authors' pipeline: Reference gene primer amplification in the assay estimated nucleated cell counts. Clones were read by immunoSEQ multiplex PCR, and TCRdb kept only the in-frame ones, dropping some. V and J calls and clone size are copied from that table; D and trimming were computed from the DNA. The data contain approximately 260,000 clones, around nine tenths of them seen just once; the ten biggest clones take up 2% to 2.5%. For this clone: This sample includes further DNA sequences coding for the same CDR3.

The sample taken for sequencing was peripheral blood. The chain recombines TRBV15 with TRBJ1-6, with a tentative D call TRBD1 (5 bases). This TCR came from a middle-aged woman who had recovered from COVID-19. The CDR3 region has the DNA TGTGCCACCAGCAGAGATCCAGGGAATTCACCCCTCCACTTT. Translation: CATSRDPGNSPLHF.